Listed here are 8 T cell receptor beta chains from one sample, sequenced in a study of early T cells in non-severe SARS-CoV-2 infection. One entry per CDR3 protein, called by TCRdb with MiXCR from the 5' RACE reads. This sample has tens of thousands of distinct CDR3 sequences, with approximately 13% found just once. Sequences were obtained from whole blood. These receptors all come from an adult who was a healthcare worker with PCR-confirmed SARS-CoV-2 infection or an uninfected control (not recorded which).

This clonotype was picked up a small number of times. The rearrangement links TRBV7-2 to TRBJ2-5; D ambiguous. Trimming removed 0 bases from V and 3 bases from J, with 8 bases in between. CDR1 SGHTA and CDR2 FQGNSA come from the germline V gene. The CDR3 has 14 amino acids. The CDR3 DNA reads TGTGCCAGCAGCTTAGCGTCTACCGAAGAGACCCAGTACTTC. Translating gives CASSLASTEETQYF.

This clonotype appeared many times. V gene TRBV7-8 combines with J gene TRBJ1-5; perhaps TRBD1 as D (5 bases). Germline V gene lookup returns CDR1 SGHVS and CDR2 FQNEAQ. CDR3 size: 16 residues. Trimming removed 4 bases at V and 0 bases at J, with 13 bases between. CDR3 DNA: TGTGCCAGCAGCTCGCTACAGGACGGTAGCAATCAGCCCCAGCATTTT. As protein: CASSSLQDGSNQPQHF.

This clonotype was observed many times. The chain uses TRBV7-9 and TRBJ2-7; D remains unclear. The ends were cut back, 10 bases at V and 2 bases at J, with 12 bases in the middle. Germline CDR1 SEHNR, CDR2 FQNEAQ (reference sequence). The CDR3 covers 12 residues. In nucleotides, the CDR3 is TGTGCCACCGCGCCCCTCACCTACGAGCAGTACTTC. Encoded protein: CATAPLTYEQYF.

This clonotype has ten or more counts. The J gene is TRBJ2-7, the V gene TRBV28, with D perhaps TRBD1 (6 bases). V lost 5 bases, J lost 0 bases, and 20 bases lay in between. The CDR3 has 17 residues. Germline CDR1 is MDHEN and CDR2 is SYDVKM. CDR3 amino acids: CASSPPSGTPSSYEQYF. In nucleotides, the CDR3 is TGTGCCAGCAGTCCCCCCTCCGGGACACCGAGCTCCTACGAGCAGTACTTC.

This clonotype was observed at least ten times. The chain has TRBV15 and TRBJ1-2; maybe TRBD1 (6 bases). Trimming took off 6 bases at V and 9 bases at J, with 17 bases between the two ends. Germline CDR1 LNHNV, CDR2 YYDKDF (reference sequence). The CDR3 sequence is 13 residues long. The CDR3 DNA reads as TGTGCCACCAGGAGGGGGACGGATGGGAGCTACACCTTC. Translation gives CATRRGTDGSYTF.

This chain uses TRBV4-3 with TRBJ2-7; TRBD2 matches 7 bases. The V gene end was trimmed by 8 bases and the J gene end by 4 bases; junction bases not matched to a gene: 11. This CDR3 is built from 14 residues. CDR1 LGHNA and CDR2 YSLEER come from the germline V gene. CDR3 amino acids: CASGPGTTSYEQYF. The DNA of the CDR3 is TGCGCCAGCGGACCTGGGACTACCTCATACGAGCAGTACTTC.

The CDR3 reads CASSSLTGQGGAEQYF. The CDR3 DNA reads TGCGCCAGCAGCTCGCTAACCGGACAGGGTGGTGCGGAGCAGTACTTC. The chain employs TRBV5-1 and TRBJ2-7; 8 positions agree with TRBD1. Per the germline V gene, CDR1 is SGHRS and CDR2 is YFSETQ. After removal of 3 bases from V and 7 bases from J, the junction contained 15 bases not matched to a gene. The CDR3 is 16 amino acids.

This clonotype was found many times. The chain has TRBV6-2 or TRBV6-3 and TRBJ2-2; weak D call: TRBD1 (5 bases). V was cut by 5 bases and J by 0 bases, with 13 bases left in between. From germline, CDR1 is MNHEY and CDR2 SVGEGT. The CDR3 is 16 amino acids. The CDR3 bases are TGTGCCAGCAGTAGGGCAGGGAACTCGAACACCGGGGAGCTGTTTTTT. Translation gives CASSRAGNSNTGELFF.